These T cell receptor beta chains were read from a single sample in a study of PD-1 blockade in mismatch repair-deficient tumors. The table came from immunoSEQ multiplex PCR; TCRdb's copy has only in-frame clones and leaves some out. In the table there are 65,000 to 80,000 clones, around 80% of which are singletons. The source material was peripheral blood, sampled 2 weeks after starting pembrolizumab. The source is an adult with mismatch repair-deficient cancer. Both conserved end residues are part of each CDR3. D genes are given only for firm matches. The size entry is marked missing in some rows and otherwise reads once, few, many or a size class.

cdr3_nt: TGTGCCAGCAGTCCCGGGAATTTCTATGGCTACACCTTC
cdr3_aa: CASSPGNFYGYTF
clone_size: .
v_call: TRBV27
d_call: .
j_call: TRBJ1-2
cdr3_length: 13

cdr3_nt: TGTGCCAGCAGGGGGACAAGAGGGAACACTGAAGCTTTCTTT
cdr3_aa: CASRGTRGNTEAFF
clone_size: few
v_call: TRBV2
d_call: .
j_call: TRBJ1-1
cdr3_length: 14

cdr3_nt: TGTGCCAGTAGATCGGGGGAGACCCAGTACTTC
cdr3_aa: CASRSGETQYF
clone_size: .
v_call: TRBV19
d_call: .
j_call: TRBJ2-5
cdr3_length: 11

cdr3_nt: TGTGCCAGCAGCCAGGGATGGACCCAGTACTTC
cdr3_aa: CASSQGWTQYF
clone_size: .
v_call: TRBV5-6
d_call: .
j_call: TRBJ2-5
cdr3_length: 11

cdr3_nt: TGTGCCAGTAGTCTCCGGGGGGGATACGAGCAGTACTTC
cdr3_aa: CASSLRGGYEQYF
clone_size: .
v_call: TRBV19
d_call: TRBD2
j_call: TRBJ2-7
cdr3_length: 13

cdr3_nt: TGTGCAACCGCGGGAGCAGGGGATGAGCAGTTCTTC
cdr3_aa: CATAGAGDEQFF
clone_size: .
v_call: TRBV10-3
d_call: .
j_call: TRBJ2-1
cdr3_length: 12

cdr3_nt: TGTGCCAGTAGCACCCGGGGGGAGAGGGCTTTCTTT
cdr3_aa: CASSTRGERAFF
clone_size: .
v_call: TRBV19
d_call: .
j_call: TRBJ1-1
cdr3_length: 12

cdr3_nt: TGTGCCAGCAGCTTAGGCTGGGATACGCAGTATTTT
cdr3_aa: CASSLGWDTQYF
clone_size: .
v_call: TRBV7-8
d_call: .
j_call: TRBJ2-3
cdr3_length: 12

cdr3_nt: TGTGCCAGCAGTGATCCCAAGCTGAAACCTTCGGCGGGAGAGCAGTACTTC
cdr3_aa: CASSDPKLKPSAGEQYF
clone_size: .
v_call: TRBV2
d_call: .
j_call: TRBJ2-7
cdr3_length: 17

cdr3_nt: TGTGCCAGCAGTGGACAGGCCCGGACTAATGAAAAACTGTTTTTT
cdr3_aa: CASSGQARTNEKLFF
clone_size: once
v_call: TRBV2
d_call: .
j_call: TRBJ1-4
cdr3_length: 15

cdr3_nt: TGTGCCAGCACTTGGACAGGGAACTATGGCTACACCTTC
cdr3_aa: CASTWTGNYGYTF
clone_size: .
v_call: TRBV2
d_call: TRBD1
j_call: TRBJ1-2
cdr3_length: 13

cdr3_nt: TGTGCCAGCAGCCCACGATCGGGCAGGGTGGATGGCTACACCTTC
cdr3_aa: CASSPRSGRVDGYTF
clone_size: .
v_call: TRBV9
d_call: .
j_call: TRBJ1-2
cdr3_length: 15

cdr3_nt: TGTGCCTGGAGTGCGGGGGACACTGAAGCTTTCTTT
cdr3_aa: CAWSAGDTEAFF
clone_size: .
v_call: TRBV30
d_call: .
j_call: TRBJ1-1
cdr3_length: 12

cdr3_nt: TGTGCCAGCAGCACAGGGGGGGCGCATGGCTATGGCTACACCTTC
cdr3_aa: CASSTGGAHGYGYTF
clone_size: .
v_call: TRBV9
d_call: TRBD1
j_call: TRBJ1-2
cdr3_length: 15

cdr3_nt: TGTGCCAGCAGTTTACATGGTGGGAGGGCCGCCCCAGATACGCAGTATTTT
cdr3_aa: CASSLHGGRAAPDTQYF
clone_size: .
v_call: TRBV27
d_call: TRBD2
j_call: TRBJ2-3
cdr3_length: 17

cdr3_nt: TGTGCCAGCAGTGCCTGTATCTCTATGCGGACCTATGGCTACACCTTC
cdr3_aa: CASSACISMRTYGYTF
clone_size: .
v_call: TRBV6-1
d_call: .
j_call: TRBJ1-2
cdr3_length: 16

cdr3_nt: TGTGCCAGCAGATCCCAAGGGGGGGTGGGGGAGCAGTACTTC
cdr3_aa: CASRSQGGVGEQYF
clone_size: .
v_call: TRBV6-5
d_call: .
j_call: TRBJ2-7
cdr3_length: 14

cdr3_nt: TGCGCCAGCAGTGATCCCCCCCCCATCCAGGATGAGCAGTTCTTC
cdr3_aa: CASSDPPPIQDEQFF
clone_size: .
v_call: TRBV10-2
d_call: .
j_call: TRBJ2-1
cdr3_length: 15

cdr3_nt: TGTGCCAGCAGCTTAGCGAGCGGGGGTATTGAGCAGTTCTTC
cdr3_aa: CASSLASGGIEQFF
clone_size: .
v_call: TRBV7-6
d_call: TRBD2
j_call: TRBJ2-1
cdr3_length: 14

cdr3_nt: TGCGCCAGCAGCTTAGGAGCGGGAGGGGCCCACGAGCAGTACTTC
cdr3_aa: CASSLGAGGAHEQYF
clone_size: .
v_call: TRBV5-1
d_call: TRBD2
j_call: TRBJ2-7
cdr3_length: 15

cdr3_nt: TGTGCCAGCAGCTTAGTTTCTGGGGCGGGCGAGCAGTACTTC
cdr3_aa: CASSLVSGAGEQYF
clone_size: medium-sized
v_call: TRBV7-9
d_call: .
j_call: TRBJ2-7
cdr3_length: 14

cdr3_nt: TGTGCCACCAGCGCCAGACTAGCGGGGGATACGCAGTATTTT
cdr3_aa: CATSARLAGDTQYF
clone_size: .
v_call: TRBV15
d_call: TRBD2
j_call: TRBJ2-3
cdr3_length: 14

cdr3_nt: TGTGCCAGCATGACAGCGGATGCTTTCTTT
cdr3_aa: CASMTADAFF
clone_size: few
v_call: TRBV2
d_call: .
j_call: TRBJ1-1
cdr3_length: 10

cdr3_nt: TGCGCCAGCAGCTTGGTTCCGGGAGGCAATGAGCAGTTCTTC
cdr3_aa: CASSLVPGGNEQFF
clone_size: .
v_call: TRBV5-1
d_call: TRBD2
j_call: TRBJ2-1
cdr3_length: 14

cdr3_nt: TGTGCCAGCAGGGTGACTGAATACGAGCAGTACTTC
cdr3_aa: CASRVTEYEQYF
clone_size: few
v_call: TRBV6-1
d_call: .
j_call: TRBJ2-7
cdr3_length: 12

cdr3_nt: TGTGCCAGCAGCTTAGCGAGAGGGTATGGCTACACCTTC
cdr3_aa: CASSLARGYGYTF
clone_size: .
v_call: TRBV7-8
d_call: .
j_call: TRBJ1-2
cdr3_length: 13

cdr3_nt: TGTGCCAGCAGCCTGTTTGCCCAGAACTACGAGCAGTACTTC
cdr3_aa: CASSLFAQNYEQYF
clone_size: .
v_call: TRBV5-6
d_call: .
j_call: TRBJ2-7
cdr3_length: 14

cdr3_nt: TGTGCCAGCAGCCCAGGGACGCCCGCGCGAGCTTTCTTT
cdr3_aa: CASSPGTPARAFF
clone_size: .
v_call: TRBV7-9
d_call: .
j_call: TRBJ1-1
cdr3_length: 13

cdr3_nt: TGTGCCAGCAGCTTAGTACTAGAACACAATGAGCAGTTCTTC
cdr3_aa: CASSLVLEHNEQFF
clone_size: .
v_call: TRBV11-2
d_call: .
j_call: TRBJ2-1
cdr3_length: 14

cdr3_nt: TGCGCCAGCAGCTTTGCATCCCACACTGAAGCTTTCTTT
cdr3_aa: CASSFASHTEAFF
clone_size: .
v_call: TRBV5-1
d_call: .
j_call: TRBJ1-1
cdr3_length: 13

cdr3_nt: TGTGCCAGCAGCCAAGAAGTGGGCCAGCCCCAGCATTTT
cdr3_aa: CASSQEVGQPQHF
clone_size: .
v_call: TRBV14
d_call: .
j_call: TRBJ1-5
cdr3_length: 13

cdr3_nt: TGTGCCTGGAGTACCCCAGGGACCCAAGAGACCCAGTACTTC
cdr3_aa: CAWSTPGTQETQYF
clone_size: .
v_call: TRBV30
d_call: .
j_call: TRBJ2-5
cdr3_length: 14

cdr3_nt: TGCAGCGTCTCGGGGGGGGGCGCCTACAATGAGCAGTTCTTC
cdr3_aa: CSVSGGGAYNEQFF
clone_size: .
v_call: TRBV29-1
d_call: TRBD2
j_call: TRBJ2-1
cdr3_length: 14

cdr3_nt: TGTGCCAGCAGCTTGGACACCTACAATGAGCAGTTCTTC
cdr3_aa: CASSLDTYNEQFF
clone_size: .
v_call: TRBV5-4
d_call: .
j_call: TRBJ2-1
cdr3_length: 13

cdr3_nt: TGTGCCAGCAGCTTAGTTCCCCGTGCCAGCTCCTACAATGAGCAGTTCTTC
cdr3_aa: CASSLVPRASSYNEQFF
clone_size: .
v_call: TRBV7-2
d_call: .
j_call: TRBJ2-1
cdr3_length: 17

cdr3_nt: TGCAGCGTTGACCAGGCAGCGGGAGTTGGAGAGACCCAGTACTTC
cdr3_aa: CSVDQAAGVGETQYF
clone_size: few
v_call: TRBV29-1
d_call: TRBD2
j_call: TRBJ2-5
cdr3_length: 15

cdr3_nt: TGTGCCAGTAGTATGCCAGCGGGAACAACTAATGAAAAACTGTTTTTT
cdr3_aa: CASSMPAGTTNEKLFF
clone_size: .
v_call: TRBV19
d_call: .
j_call: TRBJ1-4
cdr3_length: 16

cdr3_nt: TGTGCCAGCAGCTCCGGGACTTACACCGGGGAGCTGTTTTTT
cdr3_aa: CASSSGTYTGELFF
clone_size: .
v_call: TRBV6-5
d_call: .
j_call: TRBJ2-2
cdr3_length: 14

cdr3_nt: TGTGCCAGCACCTTACAGGAAAATCAGCCCCAGCATTTT
cdr3_aa: CASTLQENQPQHF
clone_size: .
v_call: TRBV27
d_call: .
j_call: TRBJ1-5
cdr3_length: 13

cdr3_nt: TGTGCCAGCAGCGGACAGGGGCCGTTAGTCACCGGGGAGCTGTTTTTT
cdr3_aa: CASSGQGPLVTGELFF
clone_size: once
v_call: TRBV5-4
d_call: TRBD1
j_call: TRBJ2-2
cdr3_length: 16

cdr3_nt: TGTGCTAGTGGTTTGCCCGGGGGTTCGGGGGGGCAGTATTTT
cdr3_aa: CASGLPGGSGGQYF
clone_size: once
v_call: TRBV12-5
d_call: TRBD2
j_call: TRBJ2-3
cdr3_length: 14

cdr3_nt: TGTGCCAGCAGTTACTCGGACACAGCGGTCAGGACCCAGTACTTC
cdr3_aa: CASSYSDTAVRTQYF
clone_size: .
v_call: TRBV6-5
d_call: .
j_call: TRBJ2-5
cdr3_length: 15

cdr3_nt: TGTGCCACCAGGCCAGGGGATGAAAATGAAAAACTGTTTTTT
cdr3_aa: CATRPGDENEKLFF
clone_size: .
v_call: TRBV15
d_call: .
j_call: TRBJ1-4
cdr3_length: 14

cdr3_nt: TGTGCCAGCAGCACGGGACTAGCGGTGTACGAGCAGTACTTC
cdr3_aa: CASSTGLAVYEQYF
clone_size: .
v_call: TRBV9
d_call: TRBD2
j_call: TRBJ2-7
cdr3_length: 14